Below, 5 T cell receptor beta chains from the same sample are listed, as sequenced in a study of siplizumab effects on memory and regulatory T cells. Assay: immunoSEQ multiplex PCR; the TCRdb copy retains only in-frame clones and omits some. The table lists some 80,000 clones, roughly 94% of them singletons. The source material was CD8+ T cells sorted from blood. These receptors were taken from a human donor in good health.

The rearrangement joins TRBV21-1 to TRBJ2-1; TRBD2 was called by the table and not checked on the DNA. TRBV21-1 counts as a pseudogene. The CDR3 consists of 21 residues. The CDR3 region is CASSKAVSGRYVTGGFNEQFF. The CDR3 nucleotides are TGTGCCAGCAGCAAAGCGGTTAGCGGGAGGTACGTTACAGGGGGATTCAATGAGCAGTTCTTC.

The chain employs TRBV27 and TRBJ2-3; no firm D call. Germline CDR1 and CDR2: MNHEY and SMNVEV (reference sequence). The germline V and J ends were trimmed by 5 bases and 0 bases, with 6 bases remaining between them. The CDR3 is made up of 13 amino acids. CDR3 region: CASSRTSTDTQYF. CDR3 nucleotides: TGTGCCAGCAGTCGAACTAGCACAGATACGCAGTATTTT.

J is TRBJ2-2 and V is TRBV19; D gene ambiguous. V was trimmed by 1 base and J by 6 bases, leaving 3 bases between them. CDR3 length: 12 residues. Germline V gene sequence: CDR1 LNHDA, CDR2 SQIVND (reference sequence). The CDR3 DNA is TGTGCCAGTAGTATAGTCGCCGGGGAGCTGTTTTTT. Translated, it gives CASSIVAGELFF. The variable domain in full, completed from reference TRBV19 and TRBJ2-2, reads DGGITQSPKYLFRKEGQNVTLSCEQNLNHDAMYWYRQDPGQGLRLIYYSQIVNDFQKGDIAEGYSVSREKKESFPLTVTSAQKNPTAFYLCASSIVAGELFFGEGSRLTVL.

The rearrangement joins TRBV7-9 to TRBJ2-2; possibly TRBD1 for D (6 bases). Between the trimmed V and J ends, which lost 6 bases and 1 base, there was a span of 12 bases. This CDR3 has 15 residues. In germline, CDR1 is SEHNR, CDR2 FQNEAQ (reference sequence). The CDR3 is CASSPRGLNTGELFF. In DNA, the CDR3 is TGTGCCAGCAGTCCCAGGGGTCTGAACACCGGGGAGCTGTTTTTT.

The rearrangement joins TRBV5-6 to TRBJ2-1; no reliable D call. With 0 bases removed from V and 0 bases from J, the gap between germline ends came to 10 bases. The CDR3 spans 16 residues. Germline V lookup: CDR1 SGHDT, CDR2 YYEEEE. CDR3 nucleotide sequence: TGTGCCAGCAGCTTGGACGCCACAAGCTCCTACAATGAGCAGTTCTTC. This codes for CASSLDATSSYNEQFF.